A single TCR beta chain is shown here with its context. Its antigen is as yet unknown. Data came from immunoSEQ multiplex PCR; TCRdb stores just in-frame clones and leaves some out. The data hold approximately 81,000 clones, with around 89% observed a single time. This CDR3 has 13 amino acids. Germline V gives CDR1 MNHEY, CDR2 SMNVEV (reference sequence). Trimming left V 5 bases short and J 2 bases short, with 9 bases between. The sample originates from a study of T cells in localized non-small cell lung cancer. Findings of the study overall: In adjacent lung appeared a median around 55 of the top 100 tumor clones.

The gene calls are TRBV27 and TRBJ1-2; D gene unclear. This TCR derives from a woman between 35 and 70 years old with stage I squamous cell lung carcinoma. Sequenced here: peripheral blood, sampled before any cancer treatment. CDR3 in amino acids: CASSTTPNYGYTF. In nucleotides, the CDR3 is TGTGCCAGCAGTACAACACCCAACTATGGCTACACCTTC.